This TCR beta chain was obtained from a study of CD8 T cells in Susac syndrome. Study-wide results and limits: Individuals included in the TCR sequencing and HLA analysis were acknowledged by the study to be relatively few in number.

The multiple sclerosis controls were treatment-naive patients with relapsing-remitting disease that was stable or active. After extraction with the RNeasy kit, 0.5 to 1 ug of the RNA was reverse transcribed using random hexamers. Across 54 Vbeta and 13 Jbeta, TCR beta CDR3 was amplified with immunoSEQ multiplex PCR. MiXCR, applied by TCRdb to the immunoSEQ multiplex PCR reads, yields one record per CDR3 protein. The sample has around 300,000 distinct CDR3 sequences, 65% to 90% seen once. Details on this clonotype: The antigen is undetermined.

Germline lookup yields CDR1 DFQATT and CDR2 SNEGSKA (reference sequence). The V gene end was trimmed by 0 bases and the J gene end by 5 bases; junction bases not matched to a gene: 14. This CDR3 contains 18 residues. The receptor comes from a human donor with multiple sclerosis. The chain links TRBV20-1 to TRBJ1-5; 9 nucleotides align to TRBD1. The sequenced sample was CD8+ T cells from PBMCs. The DNA of the CDR3 is TGCAGTGCTAGAGACCGGACAGGGGATATGCCTTATGATCAGCCCCAGCATTTT. This codes for CSARDRTGDMPYDQPQHF.